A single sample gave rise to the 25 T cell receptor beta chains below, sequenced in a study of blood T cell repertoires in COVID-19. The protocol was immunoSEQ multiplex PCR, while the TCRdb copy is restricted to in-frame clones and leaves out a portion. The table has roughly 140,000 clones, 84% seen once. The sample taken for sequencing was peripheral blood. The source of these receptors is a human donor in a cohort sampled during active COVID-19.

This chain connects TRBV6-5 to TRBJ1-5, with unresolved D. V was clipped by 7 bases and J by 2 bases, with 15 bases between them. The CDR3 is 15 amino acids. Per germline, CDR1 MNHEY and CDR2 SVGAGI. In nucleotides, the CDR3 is TGTGCCAGCATAGTCGACATTTACGGCAATCAGCCCCAGCATTTT. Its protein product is CASIVDIYGNQPQHF.

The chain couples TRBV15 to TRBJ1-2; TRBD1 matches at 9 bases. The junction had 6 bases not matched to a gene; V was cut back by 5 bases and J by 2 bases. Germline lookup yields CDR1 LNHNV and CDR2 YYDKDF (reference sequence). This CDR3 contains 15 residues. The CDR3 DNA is TGTGCCACCAGCTTCCCGGGACAGGGAAACTATGGCTACACCTTC. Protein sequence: CATSFPGQGNYGYTF.

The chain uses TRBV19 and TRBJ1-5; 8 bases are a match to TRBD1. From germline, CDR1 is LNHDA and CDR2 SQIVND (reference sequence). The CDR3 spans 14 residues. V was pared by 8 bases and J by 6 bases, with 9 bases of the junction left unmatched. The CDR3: CASCHGQGGQPQHF. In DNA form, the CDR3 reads TGTGCCAGTTGCCACGGACAGGGCGGTCAGCCCCAGCATTTT.

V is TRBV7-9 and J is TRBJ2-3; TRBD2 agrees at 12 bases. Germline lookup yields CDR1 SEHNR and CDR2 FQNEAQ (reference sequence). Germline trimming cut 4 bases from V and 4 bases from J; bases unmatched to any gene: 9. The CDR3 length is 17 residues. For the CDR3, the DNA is TGTGCCAGCAGCTCAACCGGGGCTAGCGGGGGGGCAGATACGCAGTATTTT. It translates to CASSSTGASGGADTQYF. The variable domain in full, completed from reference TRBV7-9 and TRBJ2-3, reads DTGVSQNPRHKITKRGQNVTFRCDPISEHNRLYWYRQTLGQGPEFLTYFQNEAQLEKSRLLSDRFSAERPKGSFSTLEIQRTEQGDSAMYLCASSSTGASGGADTQYFGPGTRLTVL.

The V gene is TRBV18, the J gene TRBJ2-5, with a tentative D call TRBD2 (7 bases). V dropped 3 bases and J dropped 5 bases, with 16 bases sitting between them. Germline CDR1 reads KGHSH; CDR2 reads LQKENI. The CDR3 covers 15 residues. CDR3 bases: TGTGCCAGCTCACCGATCCCGGGGGGCCAGGAGACCCAGTACTTC. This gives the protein CASSPIPGGQETQYF.

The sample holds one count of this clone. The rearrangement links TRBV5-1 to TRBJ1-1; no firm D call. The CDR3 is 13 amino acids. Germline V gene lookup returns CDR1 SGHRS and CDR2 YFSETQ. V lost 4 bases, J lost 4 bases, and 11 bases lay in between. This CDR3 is CASSSVEGTEAFF. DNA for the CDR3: TGCGCCAGCAGCAGTGTAGAGGGCACTGAAGCTTTCTTT.

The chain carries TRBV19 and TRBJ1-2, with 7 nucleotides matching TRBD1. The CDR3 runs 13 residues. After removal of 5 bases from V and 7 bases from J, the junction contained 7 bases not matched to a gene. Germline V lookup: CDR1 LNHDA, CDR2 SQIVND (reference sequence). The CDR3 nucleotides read TGTGCCAGTAGTGTAAGACAGGGTCGTGGCTACACCTTC. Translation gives CASSVRQGRGYTF.

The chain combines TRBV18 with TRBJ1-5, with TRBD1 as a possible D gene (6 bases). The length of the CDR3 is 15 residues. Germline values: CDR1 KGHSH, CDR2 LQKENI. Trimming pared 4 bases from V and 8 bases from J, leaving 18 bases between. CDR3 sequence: CASSLESGGQEPQHF. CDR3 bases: TGTGCCAGCTCACTCGAATCGGGGGGCCAAGAGCCCCAGCATTTT.

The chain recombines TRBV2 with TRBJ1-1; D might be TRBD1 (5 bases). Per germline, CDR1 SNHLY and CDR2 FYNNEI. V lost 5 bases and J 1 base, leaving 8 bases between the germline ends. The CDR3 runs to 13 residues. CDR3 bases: TGTGCCAGCAGTCTTACAGGGAACACTGAAGCTTTCTTT. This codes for CASSLTGNTEAFF.

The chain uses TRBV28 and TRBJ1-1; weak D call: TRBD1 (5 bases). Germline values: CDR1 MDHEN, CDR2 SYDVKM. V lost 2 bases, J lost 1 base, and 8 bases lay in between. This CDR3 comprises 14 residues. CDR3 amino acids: CASSLAGGNTEAFF. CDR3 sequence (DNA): TGTGCCAGCAGTTTAGCGGGGGGGAACACTGAAGCTTTCTTT.

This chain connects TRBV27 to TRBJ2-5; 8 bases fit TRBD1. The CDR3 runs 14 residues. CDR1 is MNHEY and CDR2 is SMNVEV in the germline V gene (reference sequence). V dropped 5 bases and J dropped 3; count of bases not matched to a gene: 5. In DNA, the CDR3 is TGTGCCAGCAGTCCGGACAGGGTCAAAGAGACCCAGTACTTC. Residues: CASSPDRVKETQYF.

CDR3 coding DNA: TGCGCCAGCAGCCAAGAACCCGCCCAGCGAGACACTGAAGCTTTCTTT. This sequence encodes CASSQEPAQRDTEAFF. The chain has TRBV4-3 and TRBJ1-1, with no clear D. The germline V gene encodes CDR1 LGHNA and CDR2 YSLEER. The ends were cut back, 0 bases at V and 3 bases at J, with 14 bases in the middle. The CDR3 has 16 residues.

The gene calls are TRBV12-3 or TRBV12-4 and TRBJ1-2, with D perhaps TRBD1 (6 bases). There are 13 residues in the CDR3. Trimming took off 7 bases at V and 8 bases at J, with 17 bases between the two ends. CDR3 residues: CASTAQGSGGYTF. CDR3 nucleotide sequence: TGTGCCAGCACCGCACAGGGCTCGGGCGGCTACACCTTC.

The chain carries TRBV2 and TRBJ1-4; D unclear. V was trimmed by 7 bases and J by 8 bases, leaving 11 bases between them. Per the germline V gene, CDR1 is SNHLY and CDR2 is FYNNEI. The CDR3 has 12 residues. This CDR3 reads CASKRTEEKLFF. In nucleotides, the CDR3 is TGTGCCAGCAAGCGGACCGAAGAAAAACTGTTTTTT.

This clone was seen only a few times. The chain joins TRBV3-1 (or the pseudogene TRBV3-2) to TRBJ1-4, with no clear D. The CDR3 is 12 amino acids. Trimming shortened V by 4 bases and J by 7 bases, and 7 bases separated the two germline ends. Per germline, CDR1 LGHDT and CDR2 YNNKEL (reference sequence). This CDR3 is CASSLVGEKLFF. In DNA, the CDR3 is TGTGCCAGCAGCCTCGTCGGTGAAAAACTGTTTTTT.

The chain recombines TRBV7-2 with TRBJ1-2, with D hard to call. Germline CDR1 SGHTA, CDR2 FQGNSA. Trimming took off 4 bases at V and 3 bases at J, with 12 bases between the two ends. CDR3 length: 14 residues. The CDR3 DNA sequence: TGTGCCAGCAGCTGGGGATCCGGGGACTATGGCTACACCTTC. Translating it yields CASSWGSGDYGYTF.

The CDR3, as DNA: TGCAGTGCGGGGCCGGGAGATACGCAGTATTTT. It translates to CSAGPGDTQYF. The V gene is TRBV20-1, the J gene TRBJ2-3, with D perhaps matching TRBD1 (5 bases). V lost 6 bases and J lost 5, with 9 bases in between. This CDR3 contains 11 residues. CDR1 and CDR2 from the germline V gene are DFQATT and SNEGSKA (reference sequence).

This CDR3 reads CASSVGQGALGDTQYF. Written as DNA, the CDR3 is TGTGCCAGCAGTGTCGGACAGGGGGCCTTGGGAGATACGCAGTATTTT. The genes are TRBV14 and TRBJ2-3; 11 nucleotides agree with TRBD1. The ends lost 6 bases at V and 5 bases at J; junction bases unmatched: 10. Germline lookup yields CDR1 SGHDN and CDR2 FVKESK. The CDR3 consists of 16 residues.

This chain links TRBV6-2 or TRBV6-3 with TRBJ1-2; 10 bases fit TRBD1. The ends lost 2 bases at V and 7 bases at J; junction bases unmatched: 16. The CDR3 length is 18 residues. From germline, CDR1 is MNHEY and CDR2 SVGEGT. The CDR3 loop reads CASSYGAFPATGGSGYTF. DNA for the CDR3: TGTGCCAGCAGTTACGGGGCCTTTCCGGCGACAGGGGGCTCTGGCTACACCTTC.

This chain's CDR3 is CATSRAPAGGSYEQYF. The CDR3 coding sequence is TGTGCCACCAGCAGAGCCCCCGCAGGGGGGTCCTACGAGCAGTACTTC. The V and J genes are TRBV15 and TRBJ2-7; weak D call: TRBD1 (7 bases). The V gene lost 1 base and the J gene lost 1 base, with 14 bases spanning the gap. Germline CDR1 reads LNHNV; CDR2 reads YYDKDF (reference sequence). This CDR3 region has 16 residues.

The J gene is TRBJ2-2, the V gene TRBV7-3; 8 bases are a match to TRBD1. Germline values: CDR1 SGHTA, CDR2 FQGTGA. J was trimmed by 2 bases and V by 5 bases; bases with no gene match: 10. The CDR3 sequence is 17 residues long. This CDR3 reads CASSRQGSSYNTGELFF. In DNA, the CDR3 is TGTGCCAGCAGCAGACAGGGGTCTTCCTACAACACCGGGGAGCTGTTTTTT.

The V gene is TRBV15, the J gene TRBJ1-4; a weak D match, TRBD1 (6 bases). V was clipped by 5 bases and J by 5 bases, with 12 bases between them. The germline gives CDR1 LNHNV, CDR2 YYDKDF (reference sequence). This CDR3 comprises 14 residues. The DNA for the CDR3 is TGTGCCACCAGCCCCGGGGACATCAATGAAAAACTGTTTTTT. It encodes CATSPGDINEKLFF.

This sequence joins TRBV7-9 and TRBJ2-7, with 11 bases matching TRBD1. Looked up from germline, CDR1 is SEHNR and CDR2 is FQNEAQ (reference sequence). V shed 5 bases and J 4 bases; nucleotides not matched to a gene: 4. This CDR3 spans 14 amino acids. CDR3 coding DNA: TGTGCCAGCAGCCTCGGACAGGGGGCATACGAGCAGTACTTC. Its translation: CASSLGQGAYEQYF. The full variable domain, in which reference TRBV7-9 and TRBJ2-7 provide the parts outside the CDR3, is DTGVSQNPRHKITKRGQNVTFRCDPISEHNRLYWYRQTLGQGPEFLTYFQNEAQLEKSRLLSDRFSAERPKGSFSTLEIQRTEQGDSAMYLCASSLGQGAYEQYFGPGTRLTVT.

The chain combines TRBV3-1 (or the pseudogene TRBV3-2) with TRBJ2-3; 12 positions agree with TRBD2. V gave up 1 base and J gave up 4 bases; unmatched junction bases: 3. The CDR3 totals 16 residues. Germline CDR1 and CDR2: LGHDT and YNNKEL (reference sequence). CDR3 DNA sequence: TGTGCCAGCAGCCAAGCTAGCGGGGGGGCGGCAGATACGCAGTATTTT. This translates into CASSQASGGAADTQYF.

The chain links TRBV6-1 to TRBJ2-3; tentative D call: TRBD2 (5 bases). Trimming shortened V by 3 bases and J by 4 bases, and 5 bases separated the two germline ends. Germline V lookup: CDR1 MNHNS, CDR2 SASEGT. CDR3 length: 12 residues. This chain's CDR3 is CASSEGADTQYF. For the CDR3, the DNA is TGTGCCAGCAGTGAGGGAGCAGATACGCAGTATTTT.